This T cell receptor beta chain emerged from a study of blood T cell repertoires in COVID-19. In the authors' workflow: How many nucleated cells were present was estimated from reference gene primer amplification. Sequencing was performed with immunoSEQ multiplex PCR; in TCRdb, only in-frame clones are kept and a portion is missing. The V and J calls and clone size were taken over from that table, and D and trimming were inferred from the DNA. Of 250,000 or so clones listed, approximately 83% are singletons. Clinical history reported by participants formed the basis on which cohorts were assigned. This receptor was taken from a woman aged 40 to 49 who had been exposed to COVID-19. Sequenced input: PBMCs or T cells enriched from blood (not recorded which).

The DNA of the CDR3 is TGTGCCAGCAGTTCATGGGCAGGACTCAATGAAAAACTGTTTTTT. Amino acid sequence: CASSSWAGLNEKLFF. V usage is TRBV28 and J usage is TRBJ1-4; no clear D gene. The CDR3 loop spans 15 amino acids. V was cut by 4 bases and J by 5 bases, with 14 bases left in between. Germline V lookup: CDR1 MDHEN, CDR2 SYDVKM.